Below are 8 T cell receptor beta chains sequenced from a single sample in a study of identical twins. TCRdb analysed the 5' RACE reads with MiXCR anew, one entry per CDR3 protein. Altogether just over 450,000 distinct CDR3 sequences are present, approximately 14% being singletons, with the ten largest covering 0.5% to 0.65%. This same sample was also taken into another study, of yellow fever vaccine responses in identical twins.

Sequenced material: CD4+ T cells sorted from blood. All receptors derive from a woman younger than 35 in good health.

This chain links TRBV21-1 with TRBJ2-7; TRBD1 is the table's D call, not checked against the DNA. TRBV21-1 is a pseudogene. This CDR3 comprises 15 residues. The CDR3 spells CASSKEVGTAYEQYF. CDR3 sequence (DNA): TGTGCCAGCAGCAAAGAGGTAGGGACAGCCTACGAGCAGTACTTC.

The chain recombines TRBV18 with TRBJ2-7; TRBD2 matches at 8 bases. Germline CDR1 KGHSH, CDR2 LQKENI. This CDR3 is 16 amino acids long. V lost 0 bases, J lost 1 base, and 5 bases stayed unmatched. CDR3 loop: CASSPPSGKQSYEQYF. CDR3 sequence (DNA): TGTGCCAGCTCACCACCTAGCGGGAAGCAATCCTACGAGCAGTACTTC.

This clonotype turned up a few times. The rearrangement joins TRBV4-1 to TRBJ2-5, with 7 bases lining up with TRBD1. J was trimmed by 3 bases and V by 3 bases; bases with no gene match: 10. Looked up from germline, CDR1 is MGHRA and CDR2 is YSYEKL. There are 16 residues in the CDR3. CDR3 residues: CASSQDTGTAKETQYF. The CDR3 nucleotides are TGCGCCAGCAGCCAGGATACCGGGACAGCCAAAGAGACCCAGTACTTC.

CDR3 residues: CASSHKTDSPGTYEQYF. In DNA, the CDR3 is TGTGCCAGCAGTCACAAGACGGACAGCCCTGGGACCTACGAGCAGTACTTC. The rearrangement joins TRBV12-3 or TRBV12-4 to TRBJ2-7; perhaps TRBD1 as D (6 bases). This CDR3 is 17 amino acids long. Trimming cost V 5 bases and J 2 bases, with 22 bases left between them.

This clonotype was seen a few times. This chain connects TRBV5-1 to TRBJ2-5; D remains unclear. Germline CDR1 and CDR2: SGHRS and YFSETQ. The CDR3 has 14 residues. Deletions cut 0 bases from V and 6 bases from J, with 12 bases between. In nucleotides, the CDR3 is TGCGCCAGCAGCTTGGATAGCAGCTCACAGACCCAGTACTTC. Amino acids: CASSLDSSSQTQYF.

This clonotype was recorded a few times. This sequence joins TRBV5-1 and TRBJ1-1; maybe TRBD1 (6 bases). Trimming stripped 5 bases from V and 7 bases from J, with 18 bases between. Germline V gene sequence: CDR1 SGHRS, CDR2 YFSETQ. This CDR3 comprises 14 residues. The CDR3 DNA reads as TGCGCCAGCAGTTTGATAACAGGGCCGGATGAAGCTTTCTTT. As protein: CASSLITGPDEAFF.

The sample holds a few counts of this clonotype. The CDR3 loop reads CASSHGTGGEAFF. Here the CDR3 DNA reads TGTGCCAGCAGCCATGGGACAGGGGGTGAAGCTTTCTTT. V is TRBV14 and J is TRBJ1-1; TRBD1 aligns across 11 bases. CDR3 size: 13 residues. Germline CDR1 and CDR2: SGHDN and FVKESK. V lost 3 bases and J lost 7; bases outside the gene matches: 1.

This chain connects TRBV20-1 to TRBJ1-6, with unresolved D. Germline V gene sequence: CDR1 DFQATT, CDR2 SNEGSKA (reference sequence). The CDR3 extends over 12 amino acids. V was pared by 3 bases and J by 7 bases, with 7 bases between. CDR3 region: CSARLKNSPLHF. The CDR3 DNA reads TGCAGTGCTAGGTTAAAGAATTCACCCCTCCACTTT.